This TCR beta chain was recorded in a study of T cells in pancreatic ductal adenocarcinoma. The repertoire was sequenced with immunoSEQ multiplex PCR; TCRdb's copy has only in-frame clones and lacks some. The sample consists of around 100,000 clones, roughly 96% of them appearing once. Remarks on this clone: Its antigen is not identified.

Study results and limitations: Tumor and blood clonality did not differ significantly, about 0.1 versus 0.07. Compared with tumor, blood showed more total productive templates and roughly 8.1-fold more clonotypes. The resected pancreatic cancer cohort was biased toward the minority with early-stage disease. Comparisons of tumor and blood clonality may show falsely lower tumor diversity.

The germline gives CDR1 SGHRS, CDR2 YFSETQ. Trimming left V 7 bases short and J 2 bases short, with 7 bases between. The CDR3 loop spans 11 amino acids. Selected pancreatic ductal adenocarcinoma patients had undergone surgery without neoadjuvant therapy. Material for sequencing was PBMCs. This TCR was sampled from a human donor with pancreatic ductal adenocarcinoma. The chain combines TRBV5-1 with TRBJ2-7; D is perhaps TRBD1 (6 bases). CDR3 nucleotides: TGCGCCAGCGGGGGCGCCTACGAGCAGTACTTC. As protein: CASGGAYEQYF. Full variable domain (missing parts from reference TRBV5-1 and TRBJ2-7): KAGVTQTPRYLIKTRGQQVTLSCSPISGHRSVSWYQQTPGQGLQFLFEYFSETQRNKGNFPGRFSGRQFSNSRSEMNVSTLELGDSALYLCASGGAYEQYFGPGTRLTVT.